This entry lists 14 T cell receptor beta chains sequenced from one sample in a study of CD8 T cells in ankylosing spondylitis (dated by TCRdb to 2016 to 2017). The study at large found these results: Blood from ankylosing spondylitis patients appeared to be characterized by a TCR beta motif composed of under 10 highly homologous amino acid variants.

What these receptors recognize is not known. The receptor library was made with 5' RACE. TCRdb shows the sequencer as Illumina HiSeq 2500. TCRdb handled the public reads itself, with Q25 trimming in fastp and clone calling in MiXCR, and kept productive beta chains. Every entry covers one CDR3 protein and lists the most common genes and DNA from its rows. The sample profile shows roughly 470,000 distinct CDR3 sequences; roughly a quarter of them were found once. The biggest ten clones account for approximately 1% of the sample. Material for sequencing was blood, either unsorted or a sorted T cell fraction (not recorded which). The receptors stem from a male donor with ankylosing spondylitis.

In this sample, this clonotype turned up a few times. This sequence joins TRBV20-1 and TRBJ2-2; D remains unclear. V lost 2 bases and J 6 bases, leaving 10 bases between the germline ends. The CDR3 totals 13 residues. Germline lookup yields CDR1 DFQATT and CDR2 SNEGSKA (reference sequence). Here the CDR3 DNA reads TGCAGTGCTAGACTCCCTACGGCCGGGGAGCTGTTTTTT. Translation: CSARLPTAGELFF.

This clonotype occurred a few times. V usage is TRBV5-1 and J usage is TRBJ2-3; D may correspond to TRBD1 or TRBD2 (5 bases each). The CDR3 has 17 amino acids. Germline lookup yields CDR1 SGHRS and CDR2 YFSETQ. V was pared by 0 bases and J by 1 base, with 15 bases between. CDR3 nucleotides: TGCGCCAGCAGCTTGGCGACAGTAGAGGGTGGCACAGATACGCAGTATTTT. It translates to CASSLATVEGGTDTQYF.

The gene calls are TRBV10-3 and TRBJ2-2, with D perhaps TRBD1 or TRBD2 (6 bases each). The CDR3 has 13 residues. V was shortened by 10 bases and J by 6 bases, with 15 bases between the two germline ends. The germline V gene encodes CDR1 ENHRY and CDR2 SYGVKD. DNA of the CDR3: TGTGCCAGGCGGGACACCGGATCCGGGGAGCTGTTTTTT. Its translation is CARRDTGSGELFF.

The chain employs TRBV5-1 and TRBJ1-4; 8 bases agree with TRBD1. Trimming removed 2 bases from V and 4 bases from J; junction bases left unmatched: 4. Germline CDR1 reads SGHRS; CDR2 reads YFSETQ. This CDR3 comprises 15 residues. The CDR3 spells CASSLQTGDNEKLFF. Here the CDR3 DNA reads TGCGCCAGCAGCTTACAGACAGGGGATAATGAAAAACTGTTTTTT.

V usage is TRBV5-6 and J usage is TRBJ2-1; a weak D match, TRBD2 (5 bases). Per germline, CDR1 SGHDT and CDR2 YYEEEE. The CDR3 consists of 17 residues. Trimming stripped 4 bases from V and 9 bases from J, with 26 bases between. The DNA for the CDR3 is TGTGCCAGCAGCGCGGCGGGCGGGTCCGCAAGCCGGTCTGAGCAGTTCTTC. Translating it yields CASSAAGGSASRSEQFF.

This clonotype was picked up one time. The rearrangement links TRBV18 to TRBJ1-1; TRBD1 might be the D (5 bases). V was pared by 3 bases and J by 4 bases, with 18 bases between. Germline V lookup: CDR1 KGHSH, CDR2 LQKENI. This CDR3 comprises 16 residues. CDR3 sequence: CASSPGTGGGGTEAFF. The CDR3 nucleotides are TGTGCCAGCTCACCCGGTACGGGGGGGGGTGGCACTGAAGCTTTCTTT.

This clonotype turned up a few times. The V call is TRBV19, the J call TRBJ2-1, with a tentative D call TRBD2 (6 bases). Germline V gene sequence: CDR1 LNHDA, CDR2 SQIVND (reference sequence). Deletions cut 4 bases from V and 4 bases from J, with 14 bases between. The CDR3 has 15 residues. CDR3 bases: TGTGCCAGTAGTAAGCCGGCTAGCGTATACAATGAGCAGTTCTTC. Translation gives CASSKPASVYNEQFF.

This chain connects TRBV20-1 to TRBJ2-1; D gene ambiguous. CDR1 is DFQATT and CDR2 is SNEGSKA in the germline V gene (reference sequence). The CDR3 totals 12 residues. Trimming left V 3 bases short and J 9 bases short, with 12 bases between. CDR3 DNA sequence: TGCAGTGCTAGCCCTGACCGAGGTGAGCAGTTCTTC. This encodes CSASPDRGEQFF.

This clonotype has more than one count but fewer than ten. The CDR3 spells CSARGSTSGRARSNEQFF. The DNA for the CDR3 is TGCAGTGCTAGAGGTTCCACTAGCGGGAGGGCCCGGAGTAATGAGCAGTTCTTC. This rearrangement joins TRBV20-1 to TRBJ2-1, with 13 bases identical to TRBD2. This CDR3 has 18 residues. CDR1 DFQATT and CDR2 SNEGSKA come from the germline V gene (reference sequence). The J segment lost 7 bases and the V segment lost 1 base, leaving 13 bases of the junction unmatched.

The gene calls are TRBV18 and TRBJ2-1; no reliable D call. Looked up from germline, CDR1 is KGHSH and CDR2 is LQKENI. The germline V and J ends were trimmed by 4 bases and 3 bases, with 7 bases remaining between them. CDR3 length equals 13 residues. CDR3 coding DNA: TGTGCCAGCTCACGGACCGACTACAATGAGCAGTTCTTC. This gives the protein CASSRTDYNEQFF.

This clonotype was found a few times. V gene TRBV19 combines with J gene TRBJ1-5, with a possible D match to TRBD1 (6 bases). CDR3 length: 14 residues. The germline V gene has CDR1 LNHDA and CDR2 SQIVND (reference sequence). V gave up 7 bases and J gave up 4 bases, with 14 bases separating them. The CDR3 bases are TGTGCCAGTAAGGAGACAGGACCGAATCAGCCCCAGCATTTT. Its protein product is CASKETGPNQPQHF. The whole variable domain, filled in from reference TRBV19 and TRBJ1-5, reads DGGITQSPKYLFRKEGQNVTLSCEQNLNHDAMYWYRQDPGQGLRLIYYSQIVNDFQKGDIAEGYSVSREKKESFPLTVTSAQKNPTAFYLCASKETGPNQPQHFGDGTRLSIL.

The V gene is TRBV20-1, the J gene TRBJ2-2, with D unresolved. The CDR3 is 15 residues long. Germline V CDR1 and CDR2: DFQATT, SNEGSKA (reference sequence). Trimming took 0 bases from V and 1 from J, leaving 9 bases between them. The CDR3: CSARDGRKNTGELFF. The CDR3 DNA is TGCAGTGCTAGAGATGGGCGGAAGAACACCGGGGAGCTGTTTTTT.

The chain is built from TRBV5-1 and TRBJ1-3; D possibly corresponds to TRBD1 (5 bases). The germline V gene has CDR1 SGHRS and CDR2 YFSETQ. The CDR3 totals 17 residues. Trimming took 0 bases from V and 0 from J, leaving 13 bases between them. The CDR3 loop reads CASSLASGPTSGNTIYF. The CDR3 bases are TGCGCCAGCAGCTTGGCCTCGGGGCCGACCTCTGGAAACACCATATATTTT.

The gene calls are TRBV19 and TRBJ2-6, with D uncertain. This CDR3 has 15 residues. The germline V gene has CDR1 LNHDA and CDR2 SQIVND (reference sequence). The germline V and J ends were trimmed by 5 bases and 0 bases, with 8 bases remaining between them. CDR3 in amino acids: CASSYESSGANVLTF. The CDR3 region has the DNA TGTGCCAGTAGTTACGAGAGCTCTGGGGCCAACGTCCTGACTTTC.